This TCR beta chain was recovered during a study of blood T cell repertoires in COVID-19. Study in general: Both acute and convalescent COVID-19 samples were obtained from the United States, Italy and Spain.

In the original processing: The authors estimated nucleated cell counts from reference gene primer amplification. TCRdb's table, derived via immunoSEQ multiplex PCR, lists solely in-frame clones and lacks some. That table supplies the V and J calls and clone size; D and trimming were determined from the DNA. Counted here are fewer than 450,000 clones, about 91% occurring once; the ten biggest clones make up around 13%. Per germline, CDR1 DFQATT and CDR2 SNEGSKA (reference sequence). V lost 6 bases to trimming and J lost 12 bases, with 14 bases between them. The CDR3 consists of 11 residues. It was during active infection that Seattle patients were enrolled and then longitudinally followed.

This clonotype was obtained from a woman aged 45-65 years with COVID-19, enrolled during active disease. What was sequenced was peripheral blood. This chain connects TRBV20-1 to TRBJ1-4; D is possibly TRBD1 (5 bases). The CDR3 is CSAPWGEELFF. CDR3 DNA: TGCAGTGCGCCGTGGGGGGAGGAACTGTTTTTT.